This entry concerns a single TCR beta chain. Original methodology: Counts of nucleated cells, estimated from reference gene primer amplification, were obtained. The method was immunoSEQ multiplex PCR; TCRdb's version includes in-frame clones alone and lacks a portion of them. For V, J and clone size, that table is used; D and trimming come from the DNA. This sample has 54,000 or so clones, with around 81% found just once. The V segment lost 7 bases and the J segment 0 bases; nucleotides outside the gene matches: 4. CDR1 is MNHEY, CDR2 SMNVEV, per germline (reference sequence). The CDR3 length is 15 residues. This entry comes from a study of blood T cell repertoires in COVID-19. Turning to the study itself: The cDNA or gDNA used as material had been derived from T cells, B-cell-depleted T cells, or PBMCs.

The chain carries TRBV27 and TRBJ2-1; 9 positions match TRBD2. The sequenced sample consisted of peripheral blood. This clonotype originated in a woman older than 75 with acute or convalescent COVID-19. CDR3 sequence (DNA): TGTGCCAGCACCGGAGCGGGAGGCTCCTACAATGAGCAGTTCTTC. Amino acid sequence: CASTGAGGSYNEQFF.